This T cell receptor beta chain was obtained from a study of a mutant IDH1 vaccine in newly diagnosed glioma. Study in general: Once 4-6 weeks had passed after radiotherapy alone, vaccination started, or it started with temozolomide cycles. Receipt of radiotherapy, temozolomide, or both preceded the study, and most received both. Study findings and constraints: Evidence of vaccine-induced immune responses was documented in about 93% of patients.

On this clone: The antigen is undetermined.

Time point here: week 11, during vaccination. It was 300 ug of mutant IDH1 20-mer peptide that made up each vaccine dose, given with topical imiquimod. The V end was cut by 0 bases, the J end by 3 bases, with 8 bases between. The CDR3 runs to 14 residues. Germline CDR1 and CDR2: SGHRS and YFSETQ. TCRdb keeps only in-frame clones here, not all; method: immunoSEQ multiplex PCR. The sample contains some 59,000 clones, around nine tenths of which appear only once. The chain has TRBV5-1 and TRBJ2-3; tentative D call: TRBD1 (5 bases). The sample was PBMCs, taken from a glioma patient whose treatment included an IDH1 peptide vaccine. The receptor comes from a man in his forties with glioma. CDR3 nucleotide sequence: TGCGCCAGCAGCTTGGGACAGAGAACAGATACGCAGTATTTT. Encoded protein: CASSLGQRTDTQYF.